A single sample is the source of the 22 T cell receptor beta chains below, sequenced in a study of blood T cells in healthy people across ages. Combining a sample-barcoded 5' primer with a J-beta primer mix, a second PCR ran for 7 to 11 cycles. TCRdb reanalysed the 5' RACE reads using MiXCR and keeps one entry per CDR3 protein. The table lists hundreds of thousands of distinct CDR3 sequences, 20% to 25% of them singletons, with approximately 3.6% in the top ten. Sequenced material: blood. All receptors come from a man between 65 and 80 years old in good health.

This clonotype was recorded many times. The V call is TRBV5-1, the J call TRBJ2-6; possible D gene TRBD2, 6 bases. The V end was cut by 3 bases, the J end by 0 bases, with 13 bases between. CDR1 and CDR2 (germline): SGHRS, YFSETQ. The CDR3 sequence is 17 residues long. CDR3 coding DNA: TGCGCCAGCAGCTCTGGGACTTCAAGCTCTGGGGCCAACGTCCTGACTTTC. Translation: CASSSGTSSSGANVLTF.

This chain uses TRBV10-2 with TRBJ2-5, with TRBD2 matching 9 bases. The junction had 8 bases not matched to a gene; V was cut back by 8 bases and J by 1 base. Germline V CDR1 and CDR2: WSHSY, SAAADI. This CDR3 is 15 amino acids long. Here the CDR3 reads CASEALAGTQETQYF. CDR3 DNA sequence: TGCGCCAGCGAAGCGCTAGCGGGAACCCAAGAGACCCAGTACTTC.

V usage is TRBV12-3 or TRBV12-4 and J usage is TRBJ2-7, with TRBD2 as a possible D gene (6 bases). This CDR3 comprises 14 residues. Trimming took 6 bases from V and 9 from J, leaving 21 bases between them. CDR3: CASSSRQTFSGQYF. The CDR3 nucleotides are TGTGCCAGCAGCTCGCGGCAGACTTTTAGCGGGCAGTACTTC.

The chain couples TRBV12-3 or TRBV12-4 to TRBJ2-2; the match to TRBD1 covers 7 bases. The J segment lost 2 bases and the V segment lost 8 bases, leaving 5 bases of the junction unmatched. The CDR3 contains 14 residues. CDR3 DNA: TGTGCCAGCGGACAGGCCCATAACACCGGGGAGCTGTTTTTT. Encoded protein: CASGQAHNTGELFF.

This clonotype was detected ten times or more. The V and J genes are TRBV20-1 and TRBJ2-7, with D possibly being TRBD2 (5 bases). This CDR3 is 11 amino acids long. Germline V lookup: CDR1 DFQATT, CDR2 SNEGSKA (reference sequence). V lost 6 bases and J 5 bases, leaving 11 bases between the germline ends. CDR3 residues: CSAEVVDEQYF. CDR3 sequence (DNA): TGCAGTGCGGAGGTAGTGGACGAGCAGTACTTC.

This clonotype was picked up one time. V and J are TRBV20-1 and TRBJ1-2, with TRBD1 matching 9 bases. The CDR3 spans 14 residues. The V gene end was trimmed by 1 base and the J gene end by 5 bases; junction bases not matched to a gene: 5. Germline values: CDR1 DFQATT, CDR2 SNEGSKA (reference sequence). The CDR3 loop is CSARVGQGLYGYTF. The CDR3 DNA follows: TGCAGTGCTAGAGTCGGACAGGGGCTATATGGCTACACCTTC.

This clonotype turned up a few times. Compared with germline, one end of the junction differs, possibly owing to a read error. This chain connects TRBV7-7 to TRBJ2-5, with 8 bases lining up with TRBD1. CDR3 size: 14 residues. CDR1 and CDR2 from the germline V gene are SSHAT and FNYEAQ (reference sequence). In DNA form, the CDR3 reads TGTGCTAGCAGCACGGACAGGGCAGGGGAGTCCCAGTACTTC. It yields the protein CASSTDRAGESQYF.

The chain links TRBV29-1 to TRBJ2-3; no reliable D call. CDR1 and CDR2 from the germline V gene are SQVTM and ANQGSEA. This CDR3 has 11 amino acids. Trimming left V 3 bases short and J 4 bases short, with 5 bases between. Here the CDR3 reads CSVDVSDTQYF. For the CDR3, the DNA is TGCAGCGTTGACGTGTCAGATACGCAGTATTTT.

This clonotype was detected many times. The chain employs TRBV4-1 and TRBJ1-6, with 8 bases matching TRBD1. Germline trimming cut 5 bases from V and 2 bases from J; bases unmatched to any gene: 5. The germline CDR1 and CDR2 sequences are MGHRA and YSYEKL. The CDR3 sequence is 16 residues long. In DNA, the CDR3 is TGCGCCAGCAGCGAAGGACAGGGAGCCTATAATTCACCCCTCCACTTT. Translation gives CASSEGQGAYNSPLHF.

This clonotype was seen only a few times. The gene calls are TRBV29-1 and TRBJ2-3, with 9 nucleotides matching TRBD2. The V segment lost 2 bases and the J segment 6 bases; nucleotides outside the gene matches: 3. Germline lookup yields CDR1 SQVTM and CDR2 ANQGSEA. The CDR3 has 13 residues. Here the CDR3 DNA reads TGCAGCGTTGAACCTAGCGGGATGGATACGCAGTATTTT. Translating it yields CSVEPSGMDTQYF.

The genes are TRBV29-1 and TRBJ2-4; the D gene could be TRBD1 or TRBD2 (5 bases each). CDR1 is SQVTM and CDR2 is ANQGSEA in the germline V gene. The ends were cut back, 7 bases at V and 6 bases at J, with 19 bases in the middle. The CDR3 is 14 residues long. The CDR3 region is CSAGGWDERNIQYF. The CDR3 bases are TGCAGCGCCGGAGGCTGGGACGAGAGAAACATTCAGTACTTC.

This clonotype was seen only a few times. The rearrangement joins TRBV11-2 to TRBJ2-7; unclear D gene. The better agreement between TRBJ2-1 and the DNA end casts doubt on the J call. Germline V CDR1 and CDR2: SGHAT, FQNNGV. The CDR3 is 14 residues long. The CDR3 sequence is CASSLSGIYNEQFF. Written as DNA, the CDR3 is TGTGCCAGCAGCTTATCTGGGATTTACAATGAGCAGTTCTTC.

This clonotype occurred a few times. The chain couples TRBV12-3 or TRBV12-4 to TRBJ2-1; 8 positions match TRBD2. V gave up 3 bases and J gave up 6 bases; unmatched junction bases: 7. The CDR3 contains 15 residues. The CDR3 protein is CASSFLAGPSNEQFF. CDR3 DNA sequence: TGTGCCAGCAGTTTCCTAGCGGGTCCTTCCAATGAGCAGTTCTTC.

The chain employs TRBV10-1 and TRBJ2-1; 10 nucleotides agree with TRBD2. CDR3 length: 14 amino acids. V gave up 11 bases and J gave up 5 bases; unmatched junction bases: 9. CDR1 and CDR2 (germline): WNHNN, SYGVQD (reference sequence). Here the CDR3 reads CARPGTSVDNEQFF. As DNA, the CDR3 is TGCGCCCGACCCGGGACTAGCGTCGACAATGAGCAGTTCTTC.

As regards this clonotype: One junction end disagrees with the germline gene, perhaps due to a read error. The V call is TRBV12-3 or TRBV12-4, the J call TRBJ2-5; 7 bases agree with TRBD1. The J call may be in error: the DNA end matches TRBJ2-7 better. The CDR3 covers 14 residues. CDR3 nucleotide sequence: TGTGCCAGCAGTACTGACAGGGATTCCTGCGAGCAGTACTTC. Translation: CASSTDRDSCEQYF.

CDR3 region: CASSAGFSTDTQYF. The CDR3 DNA sequence: TGTGCCAGTTCCGCGGGTTTTAGCACAGATACGCAGTATTTT. The rearrangement uses TRBV7-9 and TRBJ2-3; TRBD2 might be the D (5 bases). The CDR3 length is 14 residues. V gave up 9 bases and J gave up 0 bases, with 13 bases separating them. Per the germline V gene, CDR1 is SEHNR and CDR2 is FQNEAQ (reference sequence).

This chain connects TRBV5-1 to TRBJ2-7; 10 bases fit TRBD2. The trim removed 4 bases at V and 3 bases at J, leaving 13 bases unmatched. Germline V lookup: CDR1 SGHRS, CDR2 YFSETQ. The CDR3 contains 17 residues. The CDR3 nucleotides are TGCGCCAGCAGCCCACTGGGGAGCGGGAGGGCCAGCTACGAGCAGTACTTC. It is translated as CASSPLGSGRASYEQYF.

The table lists this clonotype with a few counts. The chain employs TRBV7-9 and TRBJ2-7, with 11 bases that match TRBD2. The CDR3 is 16 amino acids. Unmatched junction bases numbered 9, after V lost 5 bases and J lost 3 bases. From germline, CDR1 is SEHNR and CDR2 FQNEAQ (reference sequence). The CDR3 region has the DNA TGTGCCAGCAGCCCTGGGACTAGCGGATCATACTACGAGCAGTACTTC. Translated, it gives CASSPGTSGSYYEQYF.

This clonotype was counted between two and nine times. J is TRBJ2-5 and V is TRBV7-9; 12 bases agree with TRBD2. CDR1 is SEHNR, CDR2 FQNEAQ, per germline (reference sequence). The V and J ends lost 1 base and 4 bases, in that order; junction bases with no gene match: 7. The CDR3 spans 17 residues. The CDR3 DNA is TGTGCCAGCAGCTTAGTAGCGACTAGCGGGAGAGGAGAGACCCAGTACTTC. Protein: CASSLVATSGRGETQYF. The full variable domain, in which reference TRBV7-9 and TRBJ2-5 provide the parts outside the CDR3, is DTGVSQNPRHKITKRGQNVTFRCDPISEHNRLYWYRQTLGQGPEFLTYFQNEAQLEKSRLLSDRFSAERPKGSFSTLEIQRTEQGDSAMYLCASSLVATSGRGETQYFGPGTRLLVL.

This clonotype turned up a few times. Compared with germline, one end of the junction differs, possibly owing to a read error. V and J are TRBV14 and TRBJ2-5; D is undetermined. The CDR3 totals 13 residues. The germline gives CDR1 SGHDN, CDR2 FVKESK. CDR3 DNA sequence: TGTGCCAGCAGCCAAGATATCCGTCAAGTTCCGCAATTC. Its translation: CASSQDIRQVPQF.

This chain uses TRBV7-2 with TRBJ2-6; 8 positions agree with TRBD2. The CDR3 is 17 amino acids. Looked up from germline, CDR1 is SGHTA and CDR2 is FQGNSA. The V segment lost 5 bases and the J segment 3 bases; nucleotides outside the gene matches: 9. The DNA of the CDR3 is TGTGCCAGCAGCAAGGCGGGAGGCCACAGTGGGGCCAACGTCCTGACTTTC. This translates into CASSKAGGHSGANVLTF.

This chain links TRBV7-2 with TRBJ2-1, with 9 bases lining up with TRBD2. The germline gives CDR1 SGHTA, CDR2 FQGNSA. V lost 5 bases and J lost 2; bases outside the gene matches: 10. This CDR3 has 17 amino acids. The CDR3 sequence: CASSLGIAGEPYNEQFF. In nucleotides, the CDR3 is TGTGCCAGCAGCCTAGGGATAGCGGGGGAGCCCTACAATGAGCAGTTCTTC.